Included here is one T cell receptor (beta chain) sequence, with context. The antigen this receptor binds is unknown. No much larger clone exists at a distance of one base, and base qualities are not known. These data are taken from a study of identical twins (dated by TCRdb to 2016 to 2018). A note on the overall study: To test whether fetal clonotypes persist, the study used deep sequencing on TCR alpha and beta repertoires from monozygotic twins, unrelated adults of various ages, and cord blood. To rule out contamination, the twin experiments were replicated at different times with different library preparation protocols.

Here is what the overall study found, with its caveats: Compared with coincidental sharing between unrelated individuals, an excess of low generation-probability sequences was observed among out-of-frame TCR alpha sequences shared between twins. Because the same donors could not be followed over many years, the conclusions depended on cross-sectional statistical analysis. Excess twin sharing in beta out-of-frame sequences was weaker because fewer shared sequences lowered the signal-to-noise ratio. Zero-insertion analyses could be partly confounded by invariant T cells such as MAIT and iNKT, though diverse VJ usage argued against such confounding for most clonotypes. Fewer insertions were carried by abundant cord blood beta clonotypes; a weaker similar trend was observed in young adult naive repertoires, while no such trend was observed in memory repertoires. Out-of-frame TCR alpha sharing in monozygotic twins was systematically underestimated by recombination models, whereas sharing between unrelated individuals was in agreement with the recombination models.

Every donor in the study was a healthy Caucasian. The researchers also sequenced three unrelated adults who were not twins: a male aged 18 to 30, a male aged 50 to 59, and a female aged 50 to 59. Using Miltenyi CD45RO+ enrichment and human naive T-cell isolation kits, memory (CD45RO+) and naive T cells were isolated from PBMC. Library method: 5' RACE. Sequencing relied on an Illumina HiSeq 2000. Template switching introduced a universal primer binding site; the final cDNA contained a unique molecular identifier, enabling accurate counting of TCR cDNA molecules. First-strand cDNA for TCR alpha and beta chains was synthesized from specific primers in the conserved constant-segment region. Each cDNA library was double barcoded, with a SMART-Mk sample barcode plus Illumina barcodes, to control for contamination. TruSeq adapter sequences and Illumina sample barcodes were added in two successive PCR steps. The TCR alpha and beta cDNA libraries were sequenced on the Illumina HiSeq platform using custom primers. On the study's bioinformatics: MiGEC was used to process raw reads and extract unique molecular identifiers, and MiXCR was used to find CDR3 positions. For each individual, recombination models were inferred using an EM algorithm with the repgenHMM and IGoR tools. Shared clonotype analysis was performed with the tcR package in R, normalizing sharing by the product of cloneset sizes. To study raw recombination without the effects of thymic and clonal selection, out-of-frame nonproductive sequences were analyzed. Starting from the raw public reads, TCRdb applied fastp trimming at Q25, assembled clones with MiXCR and retained in-frame beta chains. Rows are combined by CDR3 protein, so each entry shows the most common genes and DNA. None of the V and J calls come from the authors' own analysis; TCRdb made them. This sample lists around 340,000 distinct CDR3 sequences; roughly 9% were detected once. The top ten clones comprise 8% to 10% of the sample.

Measured from the cysteine to the phenylalanine, the CDR3 is 14 residues long. The entry retains the CDR3 DNA only, 42 bases that are in frame from base 1. Trimming costs V 5 bases and J 10 bases, and their ends lie 20 bases apart. The chain links TRBV12-3 or TRBV12-4 with TRBJ1-1; the best D guess is TRBD1, with 5 bases matching. Sequencing input: naive T cells sorted from blood. Sample cell subset or site, as interpreted from the label and publication: cells isolated with a human naive T-cell isolation kit. The clonotype was recovered from a woman between 50 and 59 years old in good health. This receptor has the CDR3 CASSAGRGASRAFF. The sequenced DNA is TGTGCCAGCAGTGCAGGGAGGGGTGCCTCGCGAGCTTTCTTT.